This T cell receptor beta chain was sequenced during a study of T-cell memory formation after mild COVID-19. The authors produced TCR alpha and TCR beta cDNA libraries with sample barcodes and UMIs by 5'RACE using constant-segment primers. TCRdb re-analysed the 5' RACE reads in MiXCR, keeping a single row per CDR3 protein. The sample gives some 180,000 distinct CDR3 sequences, over 10% of which show up once; roughly 3.3% is in the top ten. Between the trimmed V and J ends, which lost 4 bases and 11 bases, there was a span of 26 bases. Germline lookup yields CDR1 LGHNA and CDR2 YSLEER. The CDR3 is 16 residues long.

The TCR sequence derives from a man between 18 and 35 years old who had mild COVID-19 (a few samples of this study predate the infection). Cell type and time point are not known. Specimen: PBMCs or a T cell subset sorted from them (not recorded which). This chain connects TRBV4-3 to TRBJ1-1, with D maybe TRBD1 (6 bases). The CDR3 spells CASSRDGGGMTRVAFF. The CDR3 nucleotides read TGCGCCAGCAGCCGAGACGGGGGCGGCATGACTCGGGTGGCTTTCTTT.